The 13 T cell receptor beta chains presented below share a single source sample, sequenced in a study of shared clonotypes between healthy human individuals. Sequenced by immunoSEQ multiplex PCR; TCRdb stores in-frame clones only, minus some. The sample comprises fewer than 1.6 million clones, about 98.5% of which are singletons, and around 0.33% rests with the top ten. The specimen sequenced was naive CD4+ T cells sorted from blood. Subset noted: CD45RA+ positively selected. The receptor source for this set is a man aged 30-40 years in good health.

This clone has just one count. The CDR3 DNA reads TGTGCCAGCAGAGAGGCAGGGACTAGCGGGAGAGTCTCCTACGAGCAGTACTTC. Its translation: CASREAGTSGRVSYEQYF. This sequence joins TRBV5-6 and TRBJ2-7; 14 bases match TRBD2. The CDR3 spans 18 residues. V dropped 5 bases and J dropped 0; count of bases not matched to a gene: 10. Germline CDR1 reads SGHDT; CDR2 reads YYEEEE.

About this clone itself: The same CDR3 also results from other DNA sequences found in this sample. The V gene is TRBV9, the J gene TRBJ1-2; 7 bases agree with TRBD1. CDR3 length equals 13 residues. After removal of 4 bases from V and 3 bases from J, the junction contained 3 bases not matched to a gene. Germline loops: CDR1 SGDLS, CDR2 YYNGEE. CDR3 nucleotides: TGTGCCAGCAGCCCCGGGACAGACTATGGCTACACCTTC. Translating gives CASSPGTDYGYTF.

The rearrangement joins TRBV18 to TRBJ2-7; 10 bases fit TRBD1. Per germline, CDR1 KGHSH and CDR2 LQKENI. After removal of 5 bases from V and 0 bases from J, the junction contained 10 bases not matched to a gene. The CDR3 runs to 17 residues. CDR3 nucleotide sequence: TGTGCCAGCTCAGCGACAGGGGGCCGCACTAGCTCCTACGAGCAGTACTTC. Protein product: CASSATGGRTSSYEQYF.

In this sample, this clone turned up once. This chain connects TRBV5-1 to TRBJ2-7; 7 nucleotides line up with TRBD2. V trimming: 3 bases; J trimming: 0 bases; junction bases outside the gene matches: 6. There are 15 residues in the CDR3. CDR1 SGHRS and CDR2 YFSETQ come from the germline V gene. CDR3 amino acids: CASSSGLRSSYEQYF. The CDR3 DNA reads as TGCGCCAGCAGCTCGGGACTACGGAGCTCCTACGAGCAGTACTTC.

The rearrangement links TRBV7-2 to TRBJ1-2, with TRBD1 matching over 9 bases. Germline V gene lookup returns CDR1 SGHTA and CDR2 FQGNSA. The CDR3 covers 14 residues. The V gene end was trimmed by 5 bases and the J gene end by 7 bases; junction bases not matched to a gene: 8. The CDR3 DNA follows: TGTGCCAGCAGCCCTCGGACAGGGGTGAGTGGCTACACCTTC. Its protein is CASSPRTGVSGYTF.

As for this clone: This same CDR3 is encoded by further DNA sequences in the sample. The CDR3 region is CASSPRHQETQYF. In DNA form, the CDR3 reads TGTGCCAGCTCACCACGACATCAAGAGACCCAGTACTTC. J is TRBJ2-5 and V is TRBV18; D unclear. The CDR3 consists of 13 residues. Germline values: CDR1 KGHSH, CDR2 LQKENI. V was cut by 1 base and J by 2 bases, with 5 bases left in between.

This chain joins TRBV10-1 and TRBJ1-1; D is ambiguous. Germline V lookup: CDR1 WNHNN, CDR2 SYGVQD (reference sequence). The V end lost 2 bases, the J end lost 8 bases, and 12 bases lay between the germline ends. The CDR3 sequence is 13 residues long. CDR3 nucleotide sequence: TGCGCCAGCAGTGAGATTAATAACAGAGAAGCTTTCTTT. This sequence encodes CASSEINNREAFF.

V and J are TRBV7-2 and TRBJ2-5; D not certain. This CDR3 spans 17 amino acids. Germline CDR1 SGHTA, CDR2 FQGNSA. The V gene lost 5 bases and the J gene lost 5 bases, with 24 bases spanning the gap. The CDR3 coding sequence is TGTGCCAGCAGCGTCGTCGGCGGAAACTCCAAATGGGAGACCCAGTACTTC. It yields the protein CASSVVGGNSKWETQYF. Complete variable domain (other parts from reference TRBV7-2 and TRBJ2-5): GAGVSQSPSNKVTEKGKDVELRCDPISGHTALYWYRQSLGQGLEFLIYFQGNSAPDKSGLPSDRFSAERTGGSVSTLTIQRTQQEDSAVYLCASSVVGGNSKWETQYFGPGTRLLVL.

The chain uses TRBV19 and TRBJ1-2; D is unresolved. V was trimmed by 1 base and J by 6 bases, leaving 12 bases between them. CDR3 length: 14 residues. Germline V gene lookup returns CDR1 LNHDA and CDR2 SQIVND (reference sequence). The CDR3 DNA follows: TGTGCCAGTAGTATAGGTTCAGGAAGTCATGGCTACACCTTC. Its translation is CASSIGSGSHGYTF.

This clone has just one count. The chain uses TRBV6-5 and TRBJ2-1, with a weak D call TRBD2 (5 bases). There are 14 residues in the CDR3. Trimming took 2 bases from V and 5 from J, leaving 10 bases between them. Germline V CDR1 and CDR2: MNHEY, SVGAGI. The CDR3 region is CASSYGGRNNEQFF. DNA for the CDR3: TGTGCCAGCAGTTACGGCGGGCGCAACAATGAGCAGTTCTTC.

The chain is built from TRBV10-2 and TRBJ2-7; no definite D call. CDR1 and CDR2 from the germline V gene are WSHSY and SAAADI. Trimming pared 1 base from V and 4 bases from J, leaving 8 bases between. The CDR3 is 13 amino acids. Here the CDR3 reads CASSELPIYEQYF. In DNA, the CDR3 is TGCGCCAGCAGTGAGTTGCCCATATACGAGCAGTACTTC.

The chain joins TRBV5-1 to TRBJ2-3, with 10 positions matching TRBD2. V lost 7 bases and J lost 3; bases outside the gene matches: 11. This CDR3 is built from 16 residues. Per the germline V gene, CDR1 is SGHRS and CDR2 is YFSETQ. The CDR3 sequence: CASVTSAGGPTDTQYF. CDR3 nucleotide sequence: TGCGCCAGCGTCACCTCAGCGGGAGGGCCTACAGATACGCAGTATTTT.

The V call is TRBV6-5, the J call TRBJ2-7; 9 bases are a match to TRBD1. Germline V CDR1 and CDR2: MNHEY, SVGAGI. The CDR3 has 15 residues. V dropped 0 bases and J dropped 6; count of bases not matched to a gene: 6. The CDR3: CASSYSGDRAVEQYF. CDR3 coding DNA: TGTGCCAGCAGTTACTCTGGGGACAGGGCGGTCGAGCAGTACTTC.